This T cell receptor (beta chain) was documented in a study of T cells in Graves' hyperthyroidism and ophthalmopathy. About the study: Sampling of peripheral blood happened at initial diagnosis, prior to any treatment.

The source of the PBMCs was 10 ml of fresh peripheral blood. Regions amplified from RNA transcripts were the TCR beta CDR3 regions. HTBI primers were the set used in a first-round RT-PCR of the TCR CDR3. MiXCR was run by TCRdb on the multiplex PCR reads, yielding one entry per CDR3 protein. The profile shows 550,000 to 650,000 distinct CDR3 sequences, around 15% of them singletons. With regard to this clonotype: A much larger clone differs by one base, so this may be a read error.

The germline V gene encodes CDR1 KGHDR and CDR2 SFDVKD. CDR3 size: 11 residues. This sequence originates from a woman between 40 and 55 years old with Graves' hyperthyroidism. The chain employs TRBV24-1 and TRBJ2-3; D gene ambiguous. Sequenced input: blood. Here the CDR3 DNA reads TGTGCCACCAGTGATTTTGATACGCAGTGTTTT. It is translated as CATSDFDTQCF.